A single sample is the source of the 29 T cell receptor beta chains below, sequenced in a study of glioma-infiltrating T cells. TCR alpha and beta CDR3 regions were amplified from RNA using iRepertoire nested multiplex PCR. A single record per CDR3 protein comes from TCRdb applying MiXCR to the multiplex PCR reads. The sample holds over 130,000 distinct CDR3 sequences; 35% to 50% are singletons and the top ten take around 20%. The sample consisted of glioma tissue, nonneoplastic brain tissue, or PBMCs (not recorded which). The receptor set was obtained from a human donor with low-grade glioma or glioblastoma, undergoing nonglioma brain surgery, or in good health (not recorded which).

The table lists this clonotype with a few counts. J is TRBJ2-1 and V is TRBV6-1, with 10 bases that match TRBD2. Trimming removed 6 bases from V and 9 bases from J; junction bases left unmatched: 14. This CDR3 comprises 16 residues. Germline-derived CDR1 and CDR2 are MNHNS and SASEGT. The CDR3 is CASSNGGLAGEAEQFF. The CDR3 DNA is TGTGCCAGCAGCAACGGGGGGCTAGCGGGGGAAGCTGAGCAGTTCTTC.

The rearrangement links TRBV6-2 or TRBV6-3 to TRBJ2-7, with D hard to call. CDR1 and CDR2 (germline): MNHEY, SVGEGT. This CDR3 is built from 14 residues. The V end lost 4 bases, the J end lost 5 bases, and 15 bases lay between the germline ends. CDR3 amino acids: CASSFYSTPNEQYF. CDR3 coding DNA: TGTGCCAGCAGTTTCTATTCAACCCCAAACGAGCAGTACTTC.

A few counts support this clonotype. This chain links TRBV20-1 with TRBJ2-3; weak D call: TRBD2 (5 bases). The CDR3 totals 12 residues. V shed 4 bases and J shed 2 bases, with 7 bases lying between them. Germline loops: CDR1 DFQATT, CDR2 SNEGSKA (reference sequence). For the CDR3, the DNA is TGCAGTGCTAACGGGGACACAGATACGCAGTATTTT. Residues: CSANGDTDTQYF.

Notes on this clonotype: This sequence may be a read error, since a much larger clone differs from it by one base. CDR3 region: CASSPQSFYGDTF. The CDR3 DNA follows: TGTGCCAGCAGCCCTCAGAGCTTCTATGGCGACACCTTC. The gene calls are TRBV6-5 and TRBJ1-2; D uncertain. There are 13 residues in the CDR3. The V gene's germline CDR1 is MNHEY and CDR2 SVGAGI.

This clonotype was detected many times. The rearrangement joins TRBV27 to TRBJ2-5; 10 nucleotides agree with TRBD2. V gave up 7 bases and J gave up 2 bases; unmatched junction bases: 4. The CDR3 has 14 amino acids. The germline CDR1 and CDR2 sequences are MNHEY and SMNVEV (reference sequence). The CDR3 loop reads CASKLAGSQETQYF. Written as DNA, the CDR3 is TGTGCCAGCAAACTAGCGGGAAGTCAAGAGACCCAGTACTTC.

This clonotype was counted a few times. V and J are TRBV20-1 and TRBJ2-7; D call uncertain. The CDR3 totals 15 residues. The V gene lost 0 bases and the J gene lost 0 bases, with 12 bases spanning the gap. Germline V CDR1 and CDR2: DFQATT, SNEGSKA (reference sequence). CDR3 amino acids: CSARDSGGYSYEQYF. In DNA, the CDR3 is TGCAGTGCTAGAGATTCCGGCGGATACTCCTACGAGCAGTACTTC.

This clonotype was observed a handful of times. The rearrangement joins TRBV20-1 to TRBJ2-3, with 10 nucleotides matching TRBD2. The ends lost 3 bases at V and 4 bases at J; junction bases unmatched: 4. CDR3 length: 14 amino acids. Germline V gives CDR1 DFQATT, CDR2 SNEGSKA (reference sequence). CDR3: CSASSSGSSDTQYF. CDR3 coding DNA: TGCAGTGCTAGCTCTAGCGGGAGCTCAGATACGCAGTATTTT.

This rearrangement joins TRBV20-1 to TRBJ1-6; no clear D. This CDR3 has 15 residues. Trimming cost V 2 bases and J 0 bases, with 8 bases left between them. Germline V gene lookup returns CDR1 DFQATT and CDR2 SNEGSKA (reference sequence). This chain's CDR3 is CSARSGGSYNSPLHF. The CDR3 nucleotides are TGCAGTGCTAGAAGCGGAGGCTCCTATAATTCACCCCTCCACTTT.

The rearrangement links TRBV20-1 to TRBJ2-7, with D perhaps assigned TRBD1 or TRBD2 (5 bases each). Trimming left V 6 bases short and J 3 bases short, with 21 bases between. The length of the CDR3 is 15 residues. Germline V gene sequence: CDR1 DFQATT, CDR2 SNEGSKA (reference sequence). This CDR3 reads CSATPDFGAYYEQYF. CDR3 nucleotide sequence: TGCAGTGCCACCCCCGACTTCGGGGCCTACTACGAGCAGTACTTC.

This clonotype was recorded a few times. The chain employs TRBV20-1 and TRBJ2-1, with 7 bases lining up with TRBD1. CDR3 length: 17 amino acids. The J segment lost 3 bases and the V segment lost 1 base, leaving 12 bases of the junction unmatched. CDR1 is DFQATT and CDR2 is SNEGSKA in the germline V gene (reference sequence). The CDR3 bases are TGCAGTGCTAGAGCACTCAGACAGGGCCCCCTCTACAATGAGCAGTTCTTC. Residues: CSARALRQGPLYNEQFF.

This clonotype has ten or more counts. V usage is TRBV4-2 and J usage is TRBJ2-3, with a tentative D call TRBD2 (6 bases). Germline CDR1 LGHNA, CDR2 YNFKEQ. This CDR3 contains 16 residues. The V end was cut by 3 bases, the J end by 4 bases, with 17 bases between. CDR3 nucleotide sequence: TGTGCCAGCAGCCAGGGGGAGGCCCCTAGGGCAGATACGCAGTATTTT. The encoded protein is CASSQGEAPRADTQYF.

In this sample, this clonotype turned up a few times. The chain joins TRBV3-1 to TRBJ2-1; D ambiguous. CDR3 length: 13 amino acids. The germline V gene has CDR1 LGHDT and CDR2 YNNKEL (reference sequence). The V and J ends lost 3 bases and 7 bases respectively, with 10 bases between them. CDR3 sequence reads: CASSHRTRNEQFF. CDR3 bases: TGTGCCAGCAGCCACCGAACTCGGAATGAGCAGTTCTTC.

The V gene is TRBV28, the J gene TRBJ1-2; 8 bases align to TRBD1. Germline V gene data show CDR1 as MDHEN and CDR2 as SYDVKM. There are 14 residues in the CDR3. Trimming at V came to 6 bases and at J to 1 base, leaving 4 bases not matched to a gene. CDR3 nucleotides: TGTGCCAGCAGGTCGGGACAGGATAACTATGGCTACACCTTC. Protein: CASRSGQDNYGYTF.

CDR3 protein: CASSWDDNEQFF. In DNA, the CDR3 is TGTGCCAGCAGTTGGGATGACAATGAGCAGTTCTTC. The V call is TRBV6-2 or TRBV6-3, the J call TRBJ2-1, with D unresolved. The CDR3 is 12 residues long. Between the trimmed V and J ends, which lost 4 bases and 5 bases, there was a span of 6 bases. Looked up from germline, CDR1 is MNHEY and CDR2 is SVGEGT.

This clonotype has only a few counts. This chain links TRBV14 with TRBJ2-7, with D maybe TRBD1 (6 bases). Germline assignment: CDR1 SGHDN and CDR2 FVKESK. This CDR3 has 12 amino acids. V lost 5 bases, J lost 7 bases, and 12 bases lay in between. As DNA, the CDR3 is TGTGCCAGCAGCGTACAGGGTTGGGAGCAGTACTTC. It codes for CASSVQGWEQYF.

V is TRBV6-5 and J is TRBJ1-2, with D possibly matching TRBD1 (6 bases). CDR3 length: 14 amino acids. V was shortened by 0 bases and J by 5 bases, with 10 bases between the two germline ends. Germline values: CDR1 MNHEY, CDR2 SVGAGI. This chain's CDR3 is CASSYSKGQYGYTF. The CDR3 DNA reads as TGTGCCAGCAGTTACTCGAAAGGACAGTATGGCTACACCTTC.

CDR3 amino acids: CAWSELNNQPQHF. The CDR3 DNA follows: TGTGCCTGGAGTGAACTAAACAATCAGCCCCAGCATTTT. The chain couples TRBV30 to TRBJ1-5; D is uncertain. The CDR3 is 13 residues long. Trimming removed 1 base at V and 3 bases at J, with 7 bases between. Germline V gene sequence: CDR1 GTSNPN, CDR2 SVGIG (reference sequence). Full variable domain (outside the CDR3, taken from reference TRBV30 and TRBJ1-5): SQTIHQWPATLVQPVGSPLSLECTVEGTSNPNLYWYRQAAGRGLQLLFYSVGIGQISSEVPQNLSASRPQDRQFILSSKKLLLSDSGFYLCAWSELNNQPQHFGDGTRLSIL.

This chain connects TRBV9 to TRBJ2-5; the D call may be TRBD1 or TRBD2 (5 bases each). The CDR3 runs 16 residues. CDR1 SGDLS and CDR2 YYNGEE come from the germline V gene. Between the trimmed V and J ends, which lost 4 bases and 5 bases, there was a span of 21 bases. DNA for the CDR3: TGTGCCAGCAGCCCCTCGACCGGGACCCCATCTGAGACCCAGTACTTC. Encoded protein: CASSPSTGTPSETQYF.

About this clonotype itself: A junction end diverges from the germline sequence, so it may reflect a read error. The chain links TRBV27 to TRBJ1-1, with a possible D match to TRBD1 (6 bases). Germline CDR1 is MNHEY and CDR2 is SMNVEV (reference sequence). The length of the CDR3 is 13 residues. CDR3 DNA sequence: TGTGCCAGCAGTCTTGACAGGAACACTAAAGCTTTCTTT. The encoded protein is CASSLDRNTKAFF.

CDR3 in DNA: TGTGCCAGCAGCTTAGAAGGGGGGAATCAGCCCCAGCATTTT. Translated, it gives CASSLEGGNQPQHF. The rearrangement uses TRBV7-2 and TRBJ1-5; perhaps TRBD1 as D (6 bases). CDR3 size: 14 residues. V was cut by 1 base and J by 4 bases, with 8 bases left in between. Germline V CDR1 and CDR2: SGHTA, FQGNSA.

This clonotype has only a few counts. The CDR3 nucleotides are TGTGCCAGCAGCCAAGGGGCCAGCGGGAGGAGCGAGCAGTACTTC. The encoded protein is CASSQGASGRSEQYF. The V gene is TRBV7-8, the J gene TRBJ2-7; 9 bases match TRBD2. J was trimmed by 6 bases and V by 5 bases; bases with no gene match: 11. CDR1 and CDR2 (germline): SGHVS, FQNEAQ. The CDR3 length is 15 residues.

This clonotype was detected a few times. The CDR3 bases are TGTGCCAGCAGCTTAGCGCGGGACAGGAACTATGGCTACACCTTC. The encoded protein is CASSLARDRNYGYTF. The rearrangement uses TRBV7-9 and TRBJ1-2; 8 bases align to TRBD1. This CDR3 is 15 amino acids long. Germline V CDR1 and CDR2: SEHNR, FQNEAQ (reference sequence). Trimming at V came to 0 bases and at J to 2 bases, leaving 2 bases not matched to a gene.

The chain employs TRBV14 and TRBJ1-3, with a weak D call TRBD1 (6 bases). The CDR3 has 14 residues. CDR1 is SGHDN and CDR2 is FVKESK in the germline V gene. V dropped 4 bases and J dropped 4 bases, with 11 bases sitting between them. The CDR3 is CASSRRDTGNTIYF. CDR3 DNA: TGTGCCAGCAGCCGTCGGGACACAGGAAACACCATATATTTT.

The rearrangement joins TRBV25-1 to TRBJ1-1; no clear D gene. Trimming removed 7 bases at V and 1 base at J, with 10 bases between. Germline assignment: CDR1 MGHDK and CDR2 SYGVNS. The CDR3 spans 13 residues. This chain's CDR3 is CASNNDGNTEAFF. The CDR3 DNA reads TGTGCCAGCAATAACGACGGGAACACTGAAGCTTTCTTT.

This clonotype came up a few times. V is TRBV24-1 and J is TRBJ2-1; a possible D gene is TRBD2 (5 bases). V was trimmed by 4 bases and J by 7 bases, leaving 13 bases between them. Germline CDR1 and CDR2: KGHDR and SFDVKD. The CDR3 covers 14 residues. The CDR3: CATSDDQRQNEQFF. Written as DNA, the CDR3 is TGTGCCACCAGTGACGATCAGCGGCAAAATGAGCAGTTCTTC.

This clonotype showed up just a few times. The chain carries TRBV10-3 and TRBJ2-5; no clear D. Trimming removed 6 bases from V and 9 bases from J, with 17 bases in between. This CDR3 has 13 residues. CDR1 and CDR2 (germline): ENHRY, SYGVKD. DNA for the CDR3: TGTGCCATCAGAGGCGAACACCCCGCGGCCCAGTACTTC. The encoded protein is CAIRGEHPAAQYF.

This chain joins TRBV10-2 and TRBJ2-3, with D unclear. This CDR3 spans 13 amino acids. The V gene's germline CDR1 is WSHSY and CDR2 SAAADI. Deletions cut 5 bases from V and 2 bases from J, with 8 bases between. The CDR3 reads CASSLGFTDTQYF. Here the CDR3 DNA reads TGCGCCAGCAGTTTGGGTTTCACAGATACGCAGTATTTT.

There are a few counts of this clonotype. The rearrangement uses TRBV7-6 and TRBJ1-4, with D maybe TRBD1 (5 bases). V lost 5 bases and J lost 5, with 9 bases in between. In germline, CDR1 is SGHVS, CDR2 FNYEAQ. The CDR3 totals 13 residues. The CDR3 loop reads CASSPGPNEKLFF. In DNA, the CDR3 is TGTGCCAGCAGCCCGGGGCCCAATGAAAAACTGTTTTTT.

A note on this clonotype: One junction end disagrees with the germline gene, perhaps due to a read error. The chain couples TRBV4-1 to TRBJ2-7, with 10 nucleotides matching TRBD2. Germline assignment: CDR1 MGHRA and CDR2 YSYEKL. There are 15 residues in the CDR3. The CDR3 sequence is CASSQEASGSNEQYF. For the CDR3, the DNA is TGTGCCAGCAGCCAAGAGGCTAGCGGGAGTAACGAGCAGTACTTC.